This T cell receptor (beta chain) comes out of a study of vaccination and CD4 T cells after COVID-19. The wider study: Median time from COVID diagnosis to post-COVID sampling was 100 to 130 days (35 to 161). General study results and limits: Convalescent patients had a median around 86% of reactive clones appearing only post-vaccination.

At the Johns Hopkins FTIC core, DNA taken from cultured CD4+ T cells was sequenced by way of the Oncomine TCR Beta short-read assay. The source of extracted genomic DNA was cultured CD4+ T cells. Using its own MiXCR run on the PCR reads, TCRdb lists one record per CDR3 protein. The data show 3,000 or so distinct CDR3 sequences, around 28% seen once. CDR1 is MNHNS, CDR2 SASEGT, per germline. Unmatched junction bases numbered 5, after V lost 5 bases and J lost 7 bases. The CDR3 covers 13 residues. The table lists this clonotype with a few counts. Its antigen is unidentified. Specified treatment: approximately nine-day PBMC culture with coronavirus spike peptide pools or control peptides (ViraFEST assay). Researchers collected the unexposed donor's CD4+ T cells before the COVID-19 pandemic (2011-2018).

The TCR sequence derives from a human donor in good health. This rearrangement joins TRBV6-1 to TRBJ1-2; the match to TRBD1 covers 9 bases. The material sequenced was CD4+ T cells from blood, cultured in vitro. CDR3 sequence reads: CASSLGQGLGYTF. The CDR3, as DNA: TGTGCCAGCAGTCTGGGACAGGGACTTGGCTACACCTTC.